This paragraph reports one T cell receptor (beta chain). Its antigen is unknown. The data are from a study of cytomegalovirus exposure and HLA in healthy donors. Findings and caveats of the study: In a later analysis, V- and J-gene trimming of beta chains associated with a DCLRE1C missense variant, replicated independently. Some public TCRs appeared in many individuals, while most sequences were rare. Earlier findings revealed that most TCR beta V segments proved productive either about 87% or about 30% of the time. Analysis performed later showed TCR beta chains linked to HLA being more clonally expanded than equally common others.

Primers for the PCR totalled 60 Vbeta and 13 Jbeta. The data were produced by immunoSEQ multiplex PCR, yet TCRdb's version contains in-frame clones alone and is incomplete. The sample has about 180,000 clones; around 81% are singletons. The CDR3 covers 13 residues. V gave up 6 bases and J gave up 3 bases, with 11 bases separating them. The V gene's germline CDR1 is ENHRY and CDR2 SYGVKD. The sample comprised PBMCs. The chain joins TRBV10-3 to TRBJ1-1, with D tentatively TRBD1 (6 bases). The receptor comes from a man between 40 and 49 years old in good health and CMV-seronegative. The CDR3 coding sequence is TGTGCCATCAGAAACACAGGGTACACTGAAGCTTTCTTT. Translated, it gives CAIRNTGYTEAFF.